These 32 T cell receptor beta chains were sequenced from one sample in a study of regulatory T cells in long-lasting Graves disease. Time point noted: persistent/refractory GD, antithyroid drugs over 5 years with positive TRAb. PBMC RNA was the source of the TCR library. To make TCR beta libraries, researchers used iRepertoire HTBI primers and Arm-PCR of CDR3 regions. TCRdb used MiXCR to reprocess the multiplex PCR reads, holding one entry per CDR3 protein. Among 300,000 to 350,000 distinct CDR3 sequences, about 18% were seen once, and the ten largest hold roughly 29%. Sequences were derived from peripheral blood mononuclear cells (PBMCs), sampled when the disease was refractory, from a patient treated with antithyroid drugs. These TCRs come from a female donor with Graves disease.

J is TRBJ2-3 and V is TRBV5-1, with no clear D. The CDR3 runs to 14 residues. The V gene lost 1 base and the J gene lost 5 bases, with 11 bases spanning the gap. Germline CDR1 is SGHRS and CDR2 is YFSETQ. The CDR3, as DNA: TGCGCCAGCAGCTTGTCCCCCTGGGGAGATACGCAGTATTTT. As protein: CASSLSPWGDTQYF.

This clonotype was seen repeatedly, ten times or more. The chain combines TRBV28 with TRBJ1-6; TRBD1 matches 9 bases. This CDR3 is built from 16 residues. Germline V lookup: CDR1 MDHEN, CDR2 SYDVKM. V was clipped by 2 bases and J by 8 bases; unmatched bases: 7. In nucleotides, the CDR3 is TGTGCCAGCAGTTTAGGCCTGGGACAGGGCGATTCACCCCTCCACTTT. This gives the protein CASSLGLGQGDSPLHF.

This clonotype appeared many times. The chain joins TRBV6-1 to TRBJ1-2; 10 nucleotides match TRBD1. From germline, CDR1 is MNHNS and CDR2 SASEGT. The CDR3 is 15 residues long. J gave up 6 bases and V 8 bases, and 12 bases lay outside the gene matches. CDR3 sequence: CASRGPDRGNDGYTF. The DNA for the CDR3 is TGTGCCAGCCGCGGCCCGGACAGGGGGAACGATGGCTACACCTTC.

This clonotype appeared many times. This chain joins TRBV4-3 and TRBJ1-3, with D perhaps matching TRBD1 (5 bases). CDR1 is LGHNA and CDR2 is YSLEER in the germline V gene. The V gene lost 0 bases and the J gene lost 6 bases, with 12 bases spanning the gap. The CDR3 is 15 amino acids. CDR3 residues: CASSQDGARQNTIYF. Here the CDR3 DNA reads TGCGCCAGCAGCCAAGACGGGGCCCGTCAAAACACCATATATTTT.

This clonotype was observed at least ten times. The rearrangement uses TRBV7-3 and TRBJ1-1; 8 positions match TRBD1. The ends lost 0 bases at V and 7 bases at J; junction bases unmatched: 4. Germline V gene lookup returns CDR1 SGHTA and CDR2 FQGTGA. This CDR3 is built from 14 residues. The CDR3 nucleotides read TGTGCCAGCAGCTTAACGGCAGGGGGCTTTGAAGCTTTCTTT. The encoded protein is CASSLTAGGFEAFF.

This clonotype was recorded many times. The chain employs TRBV28 and TRBJ1-1; D is unclear. With 4 bases removed from V and 6 bases from J, the gap between germline ends came to 15 bases. The CDR3 has 14 amino acids. CDR1 and CDR2 (germline): MDHEN, SYDVKM. CDR3: CASSYSLEGAEAFF. The DNA of the CDR3 is TGTGCCAGCAGTTACTCGTTAGAGGGCGCTGAAGCTTTCTTT.

This clonotype was found many times. The V gene is TRBV6-1, the J gene TRBJ1-6; D gene ambiguous. Between the trimmed V and J ends, which lost 1 base and 4 bases, there was a span of 11 bases. CDR1 is MNHNS, CDR2 SASEGT, per germline. The CDR3 is made up of 16 amino acids. CDR3 loop: CASSEVVAPYNSPLHF. The CDR3 DNA is TGTGCCAGCAGTGAAGTTGTAGCTCCTTATAATTCACCCCTCCACTTT.

Comment on this clonotype: A much larger clone differs from this one at a single base, so this may be a read error. The chain recombines TRBV24-1 with TRBJ2-2; tentatively, D is TRBD2 (5 bases). Trimming pared 3 bases from V and 4 bases from J, leaving 14 bases between. Germline CDR1 KGHDR, CDR2 SFDVKD. The length of the CDR3 is 16 residues. The CDR3 loop is CATSDRRGGSTGELFF. DNA of the CDR3: TGTGCCACCAGTGATCGCCGCGGTGGGAGCACCGGGGAGCTGTTTTTT.

Concerning this clonotype itself: This may arise from a read error, as a much more abundant clone is one base away. The CDR3 DNA reads TGTGCCAGCAGCCTGGGGACAGGGGGCCTGGAGCAGTACTTC. Amino acids: CASSLGTGGLEQYF. V gene TRBV7-6 combines with J gene TRBJ2-7, with 12 positions matching TRBD1. Germline trimming cut 5 bases from V and 7 bases from J; bases unmatched to any gene: 6. CDR1 and CDR2 (germline): SGHVS, FNYEAQ. This CDR3 contains 14 residues.

This clonotype was recorded a few times. The genes are TRBV5-6 and TRBJ1-1; 8 nucleotides agree with TRBD1. J lost 5 bases, V lost 3 bases, and 9 bases had no gene match. CDR3 size: 15 residues. The germline V gene has CDR1 SGHDT and CDR2 YYEEEE. CDR3: CASSYDRGGGTEAFF. The CDR3 bases are TGTGCCAGCAGCTACGACAGGGGCGGTGGGACTGAAGCTTTCTTT. The full variable domain, its missing parts supplied by reference TRBV5-6 and TRBJ1-1, is DAGVTQSPTHLIKTRGQQVTLRCSPKSGHDTVSWYQQALGQGPQFIFQYYEEEERQRGNFPDRFSGHQFPNYSSELNVNALLLGDSALYLCASSYDRGGGTEAFFGQGTRLTVV.

A few counts support this clonotype. This chain links TRBV4-1 with TRBJ2-7; D possibly corresponds to TRBD1 (6 bases). Trimming took off 4 bases at V and 5 bases at J, with 18 bases between the two ends. Germline V lookup: CDR1 MGHRA, CDR2 YSYEKL. This CDR3 contains 15 residues. DNA of the CDR3: TGCGCCAGCAGCCGGGGGCAGATCGCCCGGGACGAGCAGTACTTC. It translates to CASSRGQIARDEQYF.

This clonotype was observed at least ten times. The rearrangement uses TRBV20-1 and TRBJ1-6; D unclear. Germline V lookup: CDR1 DFQATT, CDR2 SNEGSKA (reference sequence). The CDR3 has 13 amino acids. The V gene lost 2 bases and the J gene lost 5 bases, with 7 bases spanning the gap. CDR3 amino acids: CSARRPDNSPLHF. The CDR3, as DNA: TGCAGTGCTAGACGGCCCGATAATTCACCCCTCCACTTT.

This clonotype was counted a few times. The rearrangement uses TRBV7-2 and TRBJ1-2; 7 bases match TRBD1. The CDR3 runs 14 residues. Trimming cost V 3 bases and J 4 bases; bases outside gene matches: 5. CDR1 and CDR2 from the germline V gene are SGHTA and FQGNSA. The CDR3 loop reads CASSLGDRAYGYTF. The CDR3 DNA reads as TGTGCCAGCAGCTTGGGTGACAGGGCCTATGGCTACACCTTC. The variable domain in full, completed from reference TRBV7-2 and TRBJ1-2, reads GAGVSQSPSNKVTEKGKDVELRCDPISGHTALYWYRQSLGQGLEFLIYFQGNSAPDKSGLPSDRFSAERTGGSVSTLTIQRTQQEDSAVYLCASSLGDRAYGYTFGSGTRLTVV.

Many counts were recorded for this clonotype. The chain couples TRBV12-3 or TRBV12-4 to TRBJ1-5, with 8 bases aligning to TRBD1. V lost 5 bases to trimming and J lost 7 bases; unmatched junction nucleotides: 10. CDR3 length: 15 residues. Here the CDR3 DNA reads TGTGCCAGCAGTGGCCTCGACAGGGGCGGGCAGCCCCAGCATTTT. It encodes CASSGLDRGGQPQHF.

This clonotype was seen ten or more times. The chain uses TRBV6-1 and TRBJ2-7; TRBD1 matches 10 bases. Germline V CDR1 and CDR2: MNHNS, SASEGT. Losses at the gene ends were 8 bases for V and 6 bases for J; bases not matched to a gene: 10. This CDR3 contains 14 residues. The CDR3 DNA is TGTGCCAGCTGCCGCGACAGGGGGCAGTGCGAGCAGTACTTC. This gives the protein CASCRDRGQCEQYF.

This clonotype was seen ten or more times. V is TRBV12-3 or TRBV12-4 and J is TRBJ1-4; TRBD1 aligns across 7 bases. The V and J ends lost 7 bases and 5 bases, in that order; junction bases with no gene match: 4. The CDR3 is 13 residues long. The CDR3 is CASKQGQNEKLFF. CDR3 DNA: TGTGCCAGCAAGCAGGGACAGAATGAAAAACTGTTTTTT.

This clonotype came up many times. This chain connects TRBV6-2 or TRBV6-3 to TRBJ1-1, with D perhaps TRBD1 (6 bases). Germline V gene data show CDR1 as MNHEY and CDR2 as SVGEGT. There are 15 residues in the CDR3. V shed 2 bases and J shed 3 bases, with 13 bases lying between them. The CDR3 nucleotides read TGTGCCAGCAGTTACCAGACAGGCTGGGACACTGAAGCTTTCTTT. It codes for CASSYQTGWDTEAFF.

The J gene is TRBJ2-2, the V gene TRBV6-1, with D perhaps TRBD1 or TRBD2 (6 bases each). The CDR3 is 15 residues long. V shed 7 bases and J shed 3 bases, with 15 bases lying between them. Germline CDR1 reads MNHNS; CDR2 reads SASEGT. The CDR3 DNA sequence: TGTGCCAGCACCGAACCGGGGGCTTACACCGGGGAGCTGTTTTTT. Translating it yields CASTEPGAYTGELFF.

Points on this clonotype: This CDR3 fails to terminate in the conserved phenylalanine or tryptophan, so it likely reflects a read error. The V call is TRBV30, the J call TRBJ2-5; 11 nucleotides line up with TRBD2. The V gene's germline CDR1 is GTSNPN and CDR2 SVGIG (reference sequence). The trim removed 1 base at V and 0 bases at J, leaving 4 bases unmatched. This CDR3 has 16 residues. The DNA for the CDR3 is TGTGCCTGGAGTGGCCCTAGCGGGGGGTACCAAGAGACCCAGTACCTC. It is translated as CAWSGPSGGYQETQYL.

Only a few counts were recorded for this clonotype. This chain connects TRBV11-3 to TRBJ1-1, with TRBD1 as a possible D gene (6 bases). The CDR3 consists of 15 residues. Germline loops: CDR1 SGHNT, CDR2 YENEEA. Trimming removed 4 bases at V and 0 bases at J, with 12 bases between. The CDR3 sequence: CASSSDRSMNTEAFF. CDR3 in DNA: TGTGCCAGCAGCTCGGACAGAAGTATGAACACTGAAGCTTTCTTT.

This clonotype was counted only a few times. This rearrangement joins TRBV19 to TRBJ2-5; a weak D match, TRBD1 (7 bases). CDR1 LNHDA and CDR2 SQIVND come from the germline V gene (reference sequence). V dropped 3 bases and J dropped 5 bases, with 16 bases sitting between them. This CDR3 spans 15 amino acids. The CDR3 spells CASSIGRTGGETQYF. The CDR3, as DNA: TGTGCCAGTAGTATTGGGAGGACAGGAGGGGAGACCCAGTACTTC.

This clonotype was seen many times. The chain is built from TRBV3-1 and TRBJ1-5; weak D call: TRBD1 (5 bases). The V and J ends lost 6 bases and 5 bases respectively, with 14 bases between them. The length of the CDR3 is 14 residues. CDR1 and CDR2 from the germline V gene are LGHDT and YNNKEL (reference sequence). For the CDR3, the DNA is TGTGCCAGCAGTGGAGGGGCCAAGCATCAGCCCCAGCATTTT. It translates to CASSGGAKHQPQHF.

There are a few counts of this clonotype. The chain employs TRBV5-1 and TRBJ2-2; TRBD2 matches 14 bases. Germline CDR1 SGHRS, CDR2 YFSETQ. The CDR3 has 18 residues. The junction had 2 bases not matched to a gene; V was cut back by 0 bases and J by 1 base. The CDR3 reads CASSLVGLAGVNTGELFF. As DNA, the CDR3 is TGCGCCAGCAGCTTGGTGGGACTAGCGGGAGTGAACACCGGGGAGCTGTTTTTT.

This clonotype was observed at least ten times. This rearrangement joins TRBV27 to TRBJ2-5; D remains ambiguous. This CDR3 comprises 13 residues. Trimming cost V 0 bases and J 7 bases, with 9 bases left between them. CDR1 MNHEY and CDR2 SMNVEV come from the germline V gene (reference sequence). The CDR3: CASSLSARGTQYF. CDR3 in DNA: TGTGCCAGCAGTTTATCGGCCCGCGGGACCCAGTACTTC.

This clonotype was seen more than once but under ten times. This chain uses TRBV10-2 with TRBJ2-7; tentatively, D is TRBD2 (6 bases). Germline values: CDR1 WSHSY, CDR2 SAAADI. This CDR3 has 13 amino acids. Trimming removed 4 bases from V and 0 bases from J, with 7 bases in between. CDR3 coding DNA: TGCGCCAGCAGTGGCGGGGTCTCCTACGAGCAGTACTTC. Amino acids: CASSGGVSYEQYF.

This clonotype was seen at least ten times. The chain joins TRBV28 to TRBJ2-4; 11 bases fit TRBD2. The V and J ends lost 5 bases and 10 bases, in that order; junction bases with no gene match: 4. Looked up from germline, CDR1 is MDHEN and CDR2 is SYDVKM. This CDR3 has 13 amino acids. The CDR3 region has the DNA TGTGCCAGCAGTCGACTAGCGGGACTTATTCAGTACTTC. Protein product: CASSRLAGLIQYF.

This clonotype has a handful of counts. The V call is TRBV19, the J call TRBJ1-4; D gene unclear. V lost 8 bases, J lost 0 bases, and 7 bases lay in between. Germline CDR1 reads LNHDA; CDR2 reads SQIVND (reference sequence). This CDR3 has 13 amino acids. CDR3 region: CASGRPTNEKLFF. In DNA, the CDR3 is TGTGCCAGTGGACGCCCAACTAATGAAAAACTGTTTTTT.

This clonotype was detected only a few times. The V call is TRBV18, the J call TRBJ1-1; weak D call: TRBD1 (5 bases). The CDR3 runs 15 residues. V dropped 0 bases and J dropped 4 bases, with 12 bases sitting between them. Looked up from germline, CDR1 is KGHSH and CDR2 is LQKENI. The CDR3 loop reads CASSPPNRIGTEAFF. The CDR3 region has the DNA TGTGCCAGCTCACCACCGAACAGGATCGGCACTGAAGCTTTCTTT.

The chain has TRBV7-2 and TRBJ1-5; maybe TRBD1 (5 bases). CDR1 SGHTA and CDR2 FQGNSA come from the germline V gene. Trimming stripped 3 bases from V and 1 base from J, with 13 bases between. The CDR3 sequence is 16 residues long. The CDR3 bases are TGTGCCAGCAGCTTTATACCCGGGGGGAGCAATCAGCCCCAGCATTTT. The encoded protein is CASSFIPGGSNQPQHF. The full variable domain, its missing parts supplied by reference TRBV7-2 and TRBJ1-5, is GAGVSQSPSNKVTEKGKDVELRCDPISGHTALYWYRQSLGQGLEFLIYFQGNSAPDKSGLPSDRFSAERTGGSVSTLTIQRTQQEDSAVYLCASSFIPGGSNQPQHFGDGTRLSIL.

This clonotype came up many times. The V and J genes are TRBV7-2 and TRBJ2-5; TRBD2 might be the D (6 bases). Germline V CDR1 and CDR2: SGHTA, FQGNSA. With 5 bases removed from V and 1 base from J, the gap between germline ends came to 17 bases. The CDR3 length is 16 residues. The CDR3 DNA reads TGTGCCAGCAGCACGACCATTGGGGGAGGCCAAGAGACCCAGTACTTC. Its translation is CASSTTIGGGQETQYF. Looking up the rest from reference TRBV7-2 and TRBJ2-5 gives the full variable domain: GAGVSQSPSNKVTEKGKDVELRCDPISGHTALYWYRQSLGQGLEFLIYFQGNSAPDKSGLPSDRFSAERTGGSVSTLTIQRTQQEDSAVYLCASSTTIGGGQETQYFGPGTRLLVL.

The rearrangement uses TRBV3-1 and TRBJ2-2, with 8 positions matching TRBD2. J was trimmed by 6 bases and V by 3 bases; bases with no gene match: 12. CDR1 is LGHDT, CDR2 YNNKEL, per germline (reference sequence). CDR3 length: 17 amino acids. CDR3 DNA sequence: TGTGCCAGCAGCCACCCCCGGCTAGCGGGTAATCCCGGGGAGCTGTTTTTT. The encoded protein is CASSHPRLAGNPGELFF.

This clonotype was detected ten times or more. This chain links TRBV28 with TRBJ1-4; 8 nucleotides match TRBD1. Losses at the gene ends were 4 bases for V and 7 bases for J; bases not matched to a gene: 11. The CDR3 length is 16 residues. Germline-derived CDR1 and CDR2 are MDHEN and SYDVKM. CDR3 nucleotides: TGTGCCAGCAGTTCCCCCCGGCAGGGGGCCCGTGAAAAACTGTTTTTT. Translated, it gives CASSSPRQGAREKLFF.